What follows is one T cell receptor (beta chain) and its context. The antigen this receptor binds is unknown. No base quality information exists; no much larger clone differs at one position. CDR1 and CDR2 were assigned from the germline V gene (reference sequence) as LGHDT and YNNKEL. Taken from cysteine to phenylalanine, the CDR3 has 15 residues. The sequence is cut down to CDR3 DNA, 45 bases in frame from base 1. V trim: 4 bases; J trim: 0 bases; unmatched bases: 4. Whole blood was collected in K2EDTA tubes by collaborating institutions according to the institutions' own protocols. For TCRbeta analysis, collaborators shipped samples as frozen whole blood, isolated PBMCs, or DNA extracted from either of those sample types. This specimen comes from a study of blood T cell repertoires in COVID-19 (dated by TCRdb to about 2020). In terms of the full investigation: Samples covering the acute and convalescent phases of COVID-19 were provided by collaborators in the United States, Italy and Spain. Where available, HLA class I and class II types were taken from metadata supplied by the sample provider and were not determined by assay-based typing. The material from the prospective study consisted of cDNA or gDNA derived from T cells, B-cell-depleted T cells, or PBMCs. The samples were drawn from two sources: the first 160 participants of the ongoing ImmuneRACE study, and 1,200 or so subjects contributed by 6 global collaborators. The sample metadata nearly always contained a de-identified subject ID, COVID-19 status, age in years and sex. Deeply sampled blood TCRbeta repertoires from subjects exposed to, actively infected with, or recovered from COVID-19 were included in the dataset. The repertoires were released in a freely available public database meant as a resource for research on the immune response to SARS-CoV-2. Here is what the overall study found, with its caveats: How much clinical and demographic metadata was included differed by source and by participant, and the metadata was provided uncurated.

The immunoSEQ Assay, a bias-controlled multiplex PCR, was used to amplify TCRbeta CDR3 regions from genomic DNA. The published analysis was carried out like this. The number of nucleated cells in each sample was estimated from the amplification of reference gene primers within the assay. To quantify the absolute abundance of each unique TCRbeta CDR3 rearrangement, sequence reads were collapsed and filtered. Productive Simpson clonality was computed per sample as the square root of Simpson's diversity index over productive rearrangements. TCRdb's version of the immuneACCESS table is confined to in-frame rearrangements and falls short of the full clone set. An unresolved V gene accounts for under half of the shortfall where checked; the remainder is of unknown origin. The V and J calls and clone size come from that table; D and trimming were worked out from the DNA. This sample is represented by 74,000 or so clones; 80% to 90% of them were singletons. The ten largest clones capture more than 2.5% of the sample.

The sequence derives from a man in his fifties with acute or convalescent COVID-19. Sequenced sample: peripheral blood. The rearrangement combines TRBV3-1 (or the pseudogene TRBV3-2) with TRBJ2-3; the junction holds 7 bases that match TRBD2. The DNA sequence reads TGTGCCAGCAGCCTCACTAGCGTTAGCACAGATACGCAGTATTTT. It specifies CASSLTSVSTDTQYF.